These 3 T cell receptor beta chains share one sample of origin, sequenced in a study of radiotherapy plus CTLA-4 blockade in lung cancer. The repertoire was sequenced with immunoSEQ multiplex PCR; TCRdb's copy has only in-frame clones and lacks some. The table includes approximately 53,000 clones, approximately 81% detected once. The source material was peripheral blood, sampled from a patient treated with radiotherapy plus ipilimumab. The receptors here all came from a human donor with non-small cell lung cancer whose response to radiotherapy plus ipilimumab could not be evaluated.

This clone came up a few times. The chain has TRBV28 and TRBJ2-2; 9 bases align to TRBD1. CDR3 length equals 16 residues. CDR1 MDHEN and CDR2 SYDVKM come from the germline V gene. V lost 5 bases to trimming and J lost 6 bases; unmatched junction nucleotides: 10. CDR3 in amino acids: CASSPGTGHDSGELFF. Written as DNA, the CDR3 is TGTGCCAGCAGTCCCGGGACAGGGCATGATTCCGGGGAGCTGTTTTTT.

Concerning this clone: Other DNA sequences in the sample encode the same CDR3. The chain joins TRBV5-1 to TRBJ1-5; 10 bases line up with TRBD1. Germline trimming cut 4 bases from V and 4 bases from J; bases unmatched to any gene: 2. The CDR3 spans 14 residues. Germline-derived CDR1 and CDR2 are SGHRS and YFSETQ. CDR3 protein: CASSLDRGNQPQHF. Here the CDR3 DNA reads TGCGCCAGCAGCCTGGACAGGGGGAATCAGCCCCAGCATTTT.

This sequence joins TRBV6-1 and TRBJ2-7; D might be TRBD2 (6 bases). In germline, CDR1 is MNHNS, CDR2 SASEGT. The V and J ends lost 3 bases and 3 bases respectively, with 12 bases between them. The CDR3 runs 14 residues. The chain's CDR3 is CASSDGTGVYEQYF. CDR3 nucleotide sequence: TGTGCCAGCAGTGACGGGACGGGGGTCTACGAGCAGTACTTC.